One TCR beta chain is described in this entry. Germline V gene data show CDR1 as SNHLY and CDR2 as FYNNEI. Deletions cut 4 bases from V and 3 bases from J, with 7 bases between. The CDR3 covers 14 residues. This record belongs to a study of early T cells in non-severe SARS-CoV-2 infection. Molecules of cDNA were individually given unique molecular identifiers that were attached to them. TCRdb fed the 5' RACE reads into MiXCR, producing one record per CDR3 protein. Of around 70,000 distinct CDR3 sequences in the sample, 9.5% to 15% were seen once. The source of this sequence is an adult who was a healthcare worker with PCR-confirmed SARS-CoV-2 infection or an uninfected control (not recorded which). V and J are TRBV2 and TRBJ2-6, with D maybe TRBD1 (5 bases). What was sequenced was whole blood. CDR3 in DNA: TGTGCCAGCAGTGGTCAGGGTGGGGCCAACGTCCTGACTTTC. As protein: CASSGQGGANVLTF.